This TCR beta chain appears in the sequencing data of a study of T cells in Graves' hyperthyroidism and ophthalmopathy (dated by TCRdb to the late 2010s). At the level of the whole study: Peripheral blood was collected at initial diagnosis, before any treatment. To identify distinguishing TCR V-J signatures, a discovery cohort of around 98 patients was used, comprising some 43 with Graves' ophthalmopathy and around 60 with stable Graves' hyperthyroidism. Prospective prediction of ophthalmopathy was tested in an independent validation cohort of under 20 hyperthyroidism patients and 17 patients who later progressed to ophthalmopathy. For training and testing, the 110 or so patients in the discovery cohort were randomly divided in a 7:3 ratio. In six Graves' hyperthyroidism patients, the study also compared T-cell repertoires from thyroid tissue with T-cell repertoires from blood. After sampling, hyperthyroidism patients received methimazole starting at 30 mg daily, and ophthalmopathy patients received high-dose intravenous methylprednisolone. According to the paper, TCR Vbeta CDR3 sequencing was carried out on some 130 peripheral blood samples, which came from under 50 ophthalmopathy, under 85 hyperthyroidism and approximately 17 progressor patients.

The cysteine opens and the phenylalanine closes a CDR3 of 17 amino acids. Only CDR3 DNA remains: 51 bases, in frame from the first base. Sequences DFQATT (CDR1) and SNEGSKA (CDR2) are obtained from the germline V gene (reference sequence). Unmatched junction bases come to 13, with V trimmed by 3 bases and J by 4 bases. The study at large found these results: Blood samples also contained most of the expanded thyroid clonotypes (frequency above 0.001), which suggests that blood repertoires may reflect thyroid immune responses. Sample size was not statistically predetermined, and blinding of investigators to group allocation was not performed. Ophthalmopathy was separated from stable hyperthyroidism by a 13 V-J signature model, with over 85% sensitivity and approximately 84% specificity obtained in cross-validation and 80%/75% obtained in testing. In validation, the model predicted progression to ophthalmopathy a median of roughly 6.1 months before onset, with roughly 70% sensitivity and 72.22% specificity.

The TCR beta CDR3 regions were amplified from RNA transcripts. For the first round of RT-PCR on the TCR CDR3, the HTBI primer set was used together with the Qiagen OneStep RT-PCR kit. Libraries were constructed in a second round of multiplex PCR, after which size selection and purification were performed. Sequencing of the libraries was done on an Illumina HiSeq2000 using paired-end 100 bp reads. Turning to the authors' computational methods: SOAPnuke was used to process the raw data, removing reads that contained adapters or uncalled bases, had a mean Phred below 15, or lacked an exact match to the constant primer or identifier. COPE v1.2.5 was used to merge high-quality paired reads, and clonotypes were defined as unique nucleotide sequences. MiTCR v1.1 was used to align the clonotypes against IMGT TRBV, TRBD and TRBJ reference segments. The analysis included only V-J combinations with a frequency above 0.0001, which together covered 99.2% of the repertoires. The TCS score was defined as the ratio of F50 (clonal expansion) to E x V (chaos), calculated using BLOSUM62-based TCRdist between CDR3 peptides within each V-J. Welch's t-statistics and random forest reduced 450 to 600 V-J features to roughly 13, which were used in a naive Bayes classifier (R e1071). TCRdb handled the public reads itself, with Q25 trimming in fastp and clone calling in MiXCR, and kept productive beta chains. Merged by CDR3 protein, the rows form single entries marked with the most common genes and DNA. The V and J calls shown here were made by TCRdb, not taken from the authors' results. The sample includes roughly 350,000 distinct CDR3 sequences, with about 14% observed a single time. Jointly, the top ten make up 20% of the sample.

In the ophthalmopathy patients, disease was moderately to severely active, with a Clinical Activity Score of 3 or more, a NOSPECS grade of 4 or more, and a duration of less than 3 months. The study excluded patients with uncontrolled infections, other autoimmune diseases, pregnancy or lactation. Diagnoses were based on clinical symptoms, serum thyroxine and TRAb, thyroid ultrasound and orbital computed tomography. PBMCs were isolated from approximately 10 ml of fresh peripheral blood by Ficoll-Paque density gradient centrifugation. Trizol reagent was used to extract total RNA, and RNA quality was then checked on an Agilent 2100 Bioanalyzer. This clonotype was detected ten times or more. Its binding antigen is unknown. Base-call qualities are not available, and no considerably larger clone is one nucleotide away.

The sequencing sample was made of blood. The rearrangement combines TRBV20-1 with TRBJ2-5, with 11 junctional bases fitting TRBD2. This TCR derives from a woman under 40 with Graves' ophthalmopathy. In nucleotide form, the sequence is TGCAGTGCTAGTTTTAGCGGGGGGGCCAATTGGCGAGAGACCCAGTACTTC. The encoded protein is CSASFSGGANWRETQYF.